This T cell receptor (beta chain) comes out of a study of STAT3 mutations in large granular lymphocyte leukemia. V was pared by 0 bases and J by 2 bases, with 7 bases between. The CDR3 spans 14 residues. From germline, CDR1 is PRHDT and CDR2 FYEKMQ (reference sequence). Study outcomes and limitations: Suggested: STAT3 mutation was not the ancestral event for these clonal expansions. Every T-LGLL patient had at least one immunodominant TCRbeta clonotype.

In the case of this clone: Its antigen is unidentified.

Libraries were prepared by immunoSEQ multiplex PCR; TCRdb keeps only in-frame clonotypes and omits some of them. The data hold 3,000 to 4,000 clones, with about 74% observed a single time. The clonotype originates from a man aged 60 to 75 with T-cell large granular lymphocyte leukemia. Some clones in this sample may be carry-over from other donors' samples. This sequence joins TRBV13 and TRBJ1-1; D is unresolved. Sequencing input: peripheral blood mononuclear cells. As DNA, the CDR3 is TGTGCCAGCAGCTTAGGCTTGGACAACACTGAAGCTTTCTTT. It codes for CASSLGLDNTEAFF.